This entry features one TCR beta chain sequence. The data were taken from a study of shared clonotypes between healthy human individuals. Both subsets, CD45RA+ naive and CD45RA-negative memory, were split from the CD4+ cells. Trimming removed 5 bases at V and 2 bases at J, with 14 bases between. CDR3 length: 15 amino acids. Germline V gene data show CDR1 as SGHTA and CDR2 as FQGNSA. TCRdb keeps only in-frame clones here, not all; method: immunoSEQ multiplex PCR. The sample has 1 million to 1.2 million clones, roughly 80% seen once; the top ten hold 0.89%. The TCR was taken from a man younger than 30 in good health. Some clones in this sample may be carry-over from other donors' samples. The sample was memory CD4+ T cells from PBMCs. Sample subset: CD45RA-negative fraction. V gene TRBV7-2 combines with J gene TRBJ2-3, with D possibly being TRBD1 (6 bases). CDR3 sequence: CASSVTGRNTDTQYF. CDR3 bases: TGTGCCAGCAGCGTAACAGGGCGGAACACAGATACGCAGTATTTT.